A selection of T cell receptor beta chains follows, all from one sample in a study of shared clonotypes between healthy human individuals. Libraries were prepared by immunoSEQ multiplex PCR; TCRdb keeps only in-frame clonotypes and omits some of them. Of over 800,000 clones listed, nearly 95% are singletons. Sequencing input: naive CD8+ T cells sorted from blood. These TCRs come from a man in his thirties or forties in good health. CDR3s include the opening cysteine and the closing phenylalanine or tryptophan. The D gene is left open where the match is weak. Part of the rows lack a size; the others show once, few, many or a class for expanded clones.

v_call	d_call	clone_size	cdr3_length	j_call	cdr3_nt	cdr3_aa
TRBV7-8	TRBD2	-	18	TRBJ2-5	TGTGCCAGCAGCTCTAGAGGACTAGCGGGAGCGCTCCAAGAGACCCAGTACTTC	CASSSRGLAGALQETQYF
TRBV7-6	-	-	18	TRBJ2-7	TGTGCCAGCAGCTCGAGGGGTGGTGGGGTGGCCAGCTCCTACGAGCAGTACTTC	CASSSRGGGVASSYEQYF
TRBV4-3	TRBD2	-	15	TRBJ2-7	TGCGCCAGCAGCCAAGAGGCGGGAGGTGGGTACGAGCAGTACTTC	CASSQEAGGGYEQYF
TRBV28	TRBD1	-	16	TRBJ2-1	TGTGCCAGCAGTTACCCCCGACAGGGTGCCTACAATGAGCAGTTCTTC	CASSYPRQGAYNEQFF
TRBV18	-	once	15	TRBJ1-2	TGTGCCAGCTCACCAGGTGCCTCCTTGGCCTATGGCTACACCTTC	CASSPGASLAYGYTF
TRBV27	-	-	13	TRBJ2-5	TGTGCCAGTGGGTGGGGTCGCCTGGAGACCCAGTACTTC	CASGWGRLETQYF
TRBV6-1	-	-	14	TRBJ1-2	TGTGCCAGCAGTGTCTCCCGACGATCTGAAGGCTACACCTTC	CASSVSRRSEGYTF
TRBV2	TRBD2	-	15	TRBJ2-5	TGTGCCAGCGAATTACGGGAGGGGCGTCGAGAGACCCAGTACTTC	CASELREGRRETQYF
TRBV9	TRBD2	-	13	TRBJ2-3	TGTGCCAGCAGTGGCGGGAGCGCAGATACGCAGTATTTT	CASSGGSADTQYF
TRBV29-1	-	-	13	TRBJ1-3	TGCAGCGTCTGGGGATCTTCTGGAAACACCATATATTTT	CSVWGSSGNTIYF
TRBV9	-	-	14	TRBJ1-1	TGTGCCAGCAGCGTAGGGTGGGGGAACACTGAAGCTTTCTTT	CASSVGWGNTEAFF
TRBV15	-	-	15	TRBJ1-5	TGTGCCACCAGCAGAGATGGCAGTTACAATCAGCCCCAGCATTTT	CATSRDGSYNQPQHF
TRBV27	-	-	15	TRBJ2-7	TGTGCCAGCAGTTTGCGTCTAGCTGTCGTATACGAGCAGTACTTC	CASSLRLAVVYEQYF
TRBV5-1	-	few	13	TRBJ1-2	TGCGCCAGCAGCGTACTGGGTCCAGAGGGCTACACCTTC	CASSVLGPEGYTF
TRBV28	TRBD2	-	16	TRBJ2-7	TGTGCCAGCAGTTTATATCCAACTAGCGGGCACTACGAGCAGTACTTC	CASSLYPTSGHYEQYF
TRBV14	-	-	13	TRBJ2-2	TGTGCCAGCAGCCAAGTATCCGGTGGGGAGCTGTTTTTT	CASSQVSGGELFF
TRBV10-2	-	-	13	TRBJ1-1	TGCGCCAGCAGTGACTGGGAAAACACTGAAGCTTTCTTT	CASSDWENTEAFF
TRBV6-1	-	-	12	TRBJ1-5	TGTGCCAGCAGAGAAGACGAGCGGCCCCAGCATTTT	CASREDERPQHF
TRBV27	-	-	12	TRBJ2-3	TGTGCCAGCAGTTTAAATGTAGATACGCAGTATTTT	CASSLNVDTQYF
TRBV28	-	-	14	TRBJ2-7	TGTGCCAGCAGTTTGACGCCTAGCTCCTACGAGCAGTACTTC	CASSLTPSSYEQYF
TRBV19	-	-	15	TRBJ2-6	TGTGCCAGTAGTATAGAAAGTTCTGGGGCCAACGTCCTGACTTTC	CASSIESSGANVLTF
TRBV19	TRBD1	-	12	TRBJ2-7	TGTGCCAGACGGACAGGGACCTACGAGCAGTACTTC	CARRTGTYEQYF
TRBV6-5	TRBD2	-	15	TRBJ2-2	TGTGCCAGCTCTCCCCTAGCGGAAAACACCGGGGAGCTGTTTTTT	CASSPLAENTGELFF
TRBV4-1	-	-	15	TRBJ2-7	TGCGCCAGCAGCTTAAGCTGGGCGGAGGGGTACGAGCAGTACTTC	CASSLSWAEGYEQYF
TRBV9	-	-	17	TRBJ1-1	TGTGCCAGCAGCGATCAAACAGGTGTCGTACAGATTCCTGAAGCTTTCTTT	CASSDQTGVVQIPEAFF
TRBV11-3	-	-	12	TRBJ2-1	TGTGCCAGCAGCACGGAGGGAAGGGAGCAGTTCTTC	CASSTEGREQFF
TRBV7-9	TRBD2	-	17	TRBJ2-1	TGTGCCAGCAGCTCTGGACTAGCGGGAGATTCATACAATGAGCAGTTCTTC	CASSSGLAGDSYNEQFF
TRBV6-1	TRBD1	-	16	TRBJ2-5	TGTGCCAGCAGTGAAGCCGTGGACAGGGCAGGGGAGACCCAGTACTTC	CASSEAVDRAGETQYF
TRBV7-9	TRBD1	-	17	TRBJ2-6	TGTGCCAGCAGCTTCCCCGGGACAGTTGCTGGGGCCAACGTCCTGACTTTC	CASSFPGTVAGANVLTF
TRBV28	-	-	13	TRBJ1-5	TGTGCCAGCAGTTTTTTGGGAAATCAGCCCCAGCATTTT	CASSFLGNQPQHF
TRBV6-1	TRBD1	-	15	TRBJ2-7	TGTGCCAGCAGTGAACCCGGACAGGTTATCTACGAGCAGTACTTC	CASSEPGQVIYEQYF
TRBV18	TRBD1	-	16	TRBJ2-7	TGTGCCAGCTCAACAACCCCCGGGACAGGGTTCGACGAGCAGTACTTC	CASSTTPGTGFDEQYF
TRBV7-9	-	-	15	TRBJ2-1	TGTGCCAGCAGCTTTCTAGAACAGGGACTTAATGAGCAGTTCTTC	CASSFLEQGLNEQFF
TRBV10-3	TRBD2	-	16	TRBJ2-1	TGTGCCATCGAGACCACGGGACTAGGGTCCTACAATGAGCAGTTCTTC	CAIETTGLGSYNEQFF
TRBV30	TRBD1	-	15	TRBJ2-7	TGTGCCTGGAGTTTGGGACAGGGGCGGACCGACGAGCAGTACTTC	CAWSLGQGRTDEQYF
TRBV4-3	-	-	17	TRBJ2-2	TGCGCCAGCAGCCAGATGGCCTGGGGCAGTTACGGCGGGGAGCTGTTTTTT	CASSQMAWGSYGGELFF
TRBV10-3	-	once	15	TRBJ2-3	TGTGCCATCAGTGAGGTGTATGGGGGCACAGATACGCAGTATTTT	CAISEVYGGTDTQYF
TRBV7-9	-	-	17	TRBJ1-5	TGTGCCAGCAGCTCCCCCGACTGGGTTGGTAACAATCAGCCCCAGCATTTT	CASSSPDWVGNNQPQHF
TRBV5-6	-	-	12	TRBJ2-1	TGTGCCAGCAGCTTTTCGCCCAATGAGCAGTTCTTC	CASSFSPNEQFF
TRBV5-1	TRBD2	-	15	TRBJ2-7	TGCGCCAGCAGCTTAGGCGGGAGGGCCATCGACGAGCAGTACTTC	CASSLGGRAIDEQYF